This T cell receptor beta chain was profiled in a study of blood T cell repertoires in COVID-19. Study-wide background: Spain, Italy and the United States supplied samples that represented acute and convalescent COVID-19. T cells, B-cell-depleted T cells, or PBMCs supplied cDNA or gDNA.

Assay used: immunoSEQ multiplex PCR; TCRdb lists only in-frame clones, some missing. The repertoire holds just over 350,000 clones, with 75% to 90% as singletons. This CDR3 is 17 amino acids long. V lost 2 bases and J lost 4; bases outside the gene matches: 11. The germline V gene has CDR1 SEHNR and CDR2 FQNEAQ (reference sequence). Source material: peripheral blood. The clonotype was recovered from an older woman with COVID-19, enrolled during active disease. The chain is built from TRBV7-9 and TRBJ2-5; 9 bases are shared with TRBD2. The CDR3 nucleotides are TGTGCCAGCAGCTTAAGCGCGAGTAGCGGGGGCGGAGAGACCCAGTACTTC. It codes for CASSLSASSGGGETQYF.